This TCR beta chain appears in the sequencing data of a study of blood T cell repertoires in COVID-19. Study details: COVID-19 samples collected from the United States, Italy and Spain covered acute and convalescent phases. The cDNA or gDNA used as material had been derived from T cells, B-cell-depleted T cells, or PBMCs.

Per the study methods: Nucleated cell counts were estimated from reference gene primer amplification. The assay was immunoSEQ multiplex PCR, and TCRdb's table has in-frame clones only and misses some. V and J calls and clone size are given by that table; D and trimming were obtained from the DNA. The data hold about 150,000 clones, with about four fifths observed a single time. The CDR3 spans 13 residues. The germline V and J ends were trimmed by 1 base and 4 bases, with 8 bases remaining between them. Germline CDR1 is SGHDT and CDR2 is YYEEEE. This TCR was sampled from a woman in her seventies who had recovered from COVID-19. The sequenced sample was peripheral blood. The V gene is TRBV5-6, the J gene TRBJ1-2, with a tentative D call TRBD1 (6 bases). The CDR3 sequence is CASSLSRGYGYTF. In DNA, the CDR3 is TGTGCCAGCAGCTTGTCCAGGGGCTATGGCTACACCTTC.